The sequence of this T cell receptor beta chain was determined in a study of IL-17A CD8 T cells in psoriatic arthritis synovium. The study in broad terms: The study was designed to define the phenotype, molecular profile and function of synovial IL-17A+CD8+ T cells in the pathogenesis of psoriatic arthritis. General findings and caveats noted by the study authors: In a couple of patients, many Tc17 clones were shared with the synovial Tc1 population, giving Morisita overlap indices above 0.85. TCR sequencing covered only three patients, which the authors acknowledged as a limited sample size. TCRbeta sequencing showed synovial Tc17 cells were polyclonal in psoriatic arthritis (median clonality roughly 0.08). Some individual clones occupied over 4% of the repertoire, though most synovial CD8+ subsets remained polyclonal. Cells came from synovial fluid rather than synovial tissue, since no psoriatic arthritis synovial tissue samples were available.

Comments on this clone: It has no known antigen specificity. No much larger clone is present one base from it, and per-base qualities are unavailable.

CD3+ T cells, isolated magnetically, got approximately 1.5 hours of stimulation with PMA and ionomycin and were then labeled using IL-17A and IFNgamma cytokine secretion assays. Synovial fluid effusions were aspirated from the actively inflamed joints of patients with psoriatic arthritis. For each patient, synovial fluid served as the source from which three memory CD8+ T cell populations were isolated by sorting: Tc1 cells (IL-17A-IFNgamma+), Tc17 cells (IL-17A+) and the bulk memory fraction, allowing their TCR repertoires to be compared. The Classification of Psoriatic Arthritis Study Group (CASPAR) criteria were met by the psoriatic arthritis patients. Cytokine-secreting cells were counterstained with a viability dye and with anti-CD3, CD8, CD14 and CD4 antibodies and were sorted on a BD FACSAria. In a few patients with psoriatic arthritis, sorted CD8+ T cell subsets from synovial fluid were put through TCRbeta sequencing. After isolation with Lymphoprep, synovial fluid mononuclear cells were cryopreserved in liquid nitrogen until use. The medium used for cryopreservation was made up of around 50% fetal calf serum and about 9.7% dimethyl sulfoxide.

After DNA extraction (Qiagen), TCRbeta V-D-J rearrangements underwent bias-controlled amplification and then high-throughput sequencing (immunoSEQ; Adaptive Biotech). Regarding the original processing steps: The immunoSEQ Analyzer platform was used to analyze productive sequences at the sequence level. Clonality was calculated as 1 minus Pielou's evenness, with values from 0 (highly polyclonal) to 1 (monoclonal). The Morisita index, which runs from 0 (no similarity) to 1 (complete similarity), was used to measure repertoire overlap between subsets. TCRdb holds this immuneACCESS table with in-frame rearrangements only. Some clones are missing; in checked studies, unresolved V genes explain under half, and the rest has no known cause. V, J and clone size are taken as reported in that table, and D and trimming were inferred from the DNA itself. Across this sample there are 1,300 or so clones, with 71% seen only once. In total, the top ten clones hold about 14% of the sample.

The germline V gene gives CDR1 as SGHTA and CDR2 as FQGTGA. V is cut back by 5 bases and J by 6 bases, with 5 bases in the junction unmatched. The CDR3 goes from the cysteine to the phenylalanine over 14 residues. This entry keeps only the CDR3 DNA: 42 bases, framed from base 1. This receptor chain uses TRBV7-3 and TRBJ2-3; 10 of the junction bases match TRBD1. This TCR came from a human donor with psoriatic arthritis. Specimen: IL-17A+ (IFN-gamma+/-) memory CD8+ T cells from synovial fluid. This specimen's cell subset or site label, interpreted: IL-17A+IFNgamma+/- memory CD8+ (Tc17) cells. At the DNA level, the sequence is TGTGCCAGCAGCCCGACAGGGGGCTGGGATACGCAGTATTTT. The translation is CASSPTGGWDTQYF.